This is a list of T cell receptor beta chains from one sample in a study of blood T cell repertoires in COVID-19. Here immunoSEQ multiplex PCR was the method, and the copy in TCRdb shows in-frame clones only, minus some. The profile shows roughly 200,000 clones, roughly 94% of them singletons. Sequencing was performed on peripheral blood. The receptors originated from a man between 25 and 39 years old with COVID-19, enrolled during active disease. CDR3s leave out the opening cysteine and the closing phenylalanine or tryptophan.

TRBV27,ASSPDSPNYGYT
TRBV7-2,ASAPFTGTTQETQY
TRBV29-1,SVGTPSYEQY
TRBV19,ASKGTGDYNEQF
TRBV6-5,ASSSNRGGQPQH
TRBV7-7,ASIGGWRADEQY
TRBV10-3,AISEEGVITEAF
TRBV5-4,ASTFNRADGSPLH
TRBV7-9,ASSFPGMGYGYT
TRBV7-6,ASSLGGGDQETQY
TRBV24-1,ATSDHRAVNYGYT
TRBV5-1,ASSSGDGRGARFYEQY
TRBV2,ASSEALWPLSYNEQF
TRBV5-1,ASSFEDYNEQF
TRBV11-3,ASSLQSGGTGELF
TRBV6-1,ASSERGVHGDEQY
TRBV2,ASTPDRGHSNYGYT
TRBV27,ASSFYPGLGETQY
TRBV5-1,ASSPIPQGAPQETQY
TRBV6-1,ASSEGLGGYQPQH
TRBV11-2,ASSLEGTGSYEQY
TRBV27,ASSLTGRVRGYEQY
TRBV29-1,SEDRGFYEQY
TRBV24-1,ATSDFAGVPTNEKLF
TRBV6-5,ASSYQGRQY
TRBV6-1,ASSEFSFGGLNGYT
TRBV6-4,ASSLEQGASYEQY
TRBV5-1,ASSLGGNEQF
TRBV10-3,AISEEVHQPQH
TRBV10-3,AISETGTGGLAEAF
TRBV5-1,ASSPGVGSNQPQH
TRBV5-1,ASSLALASGGLHEQF
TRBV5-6,ASSSGGPTTNEKLF
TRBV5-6,ASSTWGLYQETQY
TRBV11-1,ASSKTGGEVSEAF
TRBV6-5,ASSSGVGTQY
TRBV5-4,ASSETGAAGNTIY
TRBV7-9,ASSFGSRTGNTEAF
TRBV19,ASRTGTNTGELF
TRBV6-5,ASSYHKQSGNTIY
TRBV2,ASSEYRGLGTEAF
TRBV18,ASSPGAGRNEKLF
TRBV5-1,ASSVTLAGAFYEQY
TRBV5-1,ASSLVLAASTDTQY
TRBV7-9,ASSLLSGGNSPLH
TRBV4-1,ASSQTGTGGSNTGELF